These T cell receptor beta chains were read from a single sample in a study of blood T cell repertoires in COVID-19. Only in-frame clones appear in the TCRdb table, and some are missing; sequencing was by immunoSEQ multiplex PCR. The table has 150,000 to 180,000 clones, about 90% seen once. Sequencing was done on a sample of peripheral blood. Receptor source: a man over 45 with acute or convalescent COVID-19. Each CDR3 is given without its conserved first and last residue.

J gene	V gene	CDR3 length	CDR3 protein
TRBJ1-5	TRBV6-6	14	ASSSRGLGGNQPQH
TRBJ1-1	TRBV19	11	ASSTTGGAEAF
TRBJ2-1	TRBV13	16	ASSPGRGNFFPYNEQF
TRBJ2-5	TRBV28	15	ASSPIKQGVYGETQY
TRBJ2-3	TRBV9	14	ASSVEGLVGSDTQY
TRBJ2-1	TRBV6-2/TRBV6-3	14	ASSYPAASSYNEQF
TRBJ2-2	TRBV19	12	ASRNSANTGELF
TRBJ1-1	TRBV2	11	ASQQGGDTEAF
TRBJ2-2	TRBV30	11	ARSGWGTGELF
TRBJ2-2	TRBV4-2	15	ASSQDSGDTNTGELF
TRBJ2-7	TRBV29-1	11	SVELDRGSEQY
TRBJ2-3	TRBV9	15	ASSFQALAGRTDTQY
TRBJ1-1	TRBV28	13	ASSDPGHLNTEAF
TRBJ1-1	TRBV5-1	14	ASSPQSGGEITEAF
TRBJ1-3	TRBV15	15	ATSREALVTGGNTIY
TRBJ1-5	TRBV20-1	9	SVGGLQPQH
TRBJ2-7	TRBV3-1/TRBV3-2	12	ASSPSSGSGEQY
TRBJ2-2	TRBV3-1/TRBV3-2	12	ASSLRGGTGELF
TRBJ1-2	TRBV15	14	ATSSNFSGNNYGYT
TRBJ2-6	TRBV30	17	AWSVYRDRVETGANVLT
TRBJ1-5	TRBV10-3	12	AISSGGGGQPQH
TRBJ2-4	TRBV7-6	11	ASSSTGGDIQY
TRBJ2-5	TRBV15	13	ATSKERGTPKTQY
TRBJ1-1	TRBV7-6	13	ASSLGGSMNTEAF
TRBJ1-2	TRBV7-3	13	ASSLGTGTNYGYT
TRBJ1-1	TRBV6-6	14	ASSPLNRGMNTEAF
TRBJ1-2	TRBV3-1/TRBV3-2	11	ASSLQGVHGYT
TRBJ1-2	TRBV19	11	ASSIDGNYGYT
TRBJ2-1	TRBV11-2	14	ASSPRLAGGSYEQF
TRBJ2-7	TRBV19	12	ASSIVKGPYEQY
TRBJ2-7	TRBV27	14	ASSLDGRTGSYEQY
TRBJ1-1	TRBV28	13	ASRRAGGAGAEAF
TRBJ2-2	TRBV4-2	16	ASSQVVGGPGNTGELF
TRBJ2-3	TRBV6-6	14	ASSTSDSGGPDTQY
TRBJ2-5	TRBV9	11	ASSVGSEETQY
TRBJ2-5	TRBV7-7	14	ASSPGTSGGKETQY
TRBJ2-7	TRBV7-2	17	ASSLDSFLAGGGGYEQY
TRBJ1-6	TRBV9	16	ASSDGTGQSSYNSPLH
TRBJ2-1	TRBV27	12	ASSFPGQGNEQF
TRBJ1-5	TRBV24-1	12	AAGPRDTNQPQH
TRBJ1-5	TRBV6-6	14	ASSYSTGGSNQPQH
TRBJ1-2	TRBV9	15	ASSLQGTAVTAYGYT
TRBJ2-1	TRBV19	13	ASTLSGSGFGEQF
TRBJ1-1	TRBV10-3	10	AVRTGGGEAF
TRBJ2-2	TRBV6-5	14	ASSYSWHPQNGELF
TRBJ1-1	TRBV5-8	13	ASSLDRGMNTEAF
TRBJ1-5	TRBV7-2	13	ASSASRDRGQPQH
TRBJ1-1	TRBV27	12	ASSLNGQNTEAF
TRBJ2-1	TRBV4-1	13	ASSQDGLADNEQF
TRBJ2-3	TRBV3-1/TRBV3-2	16	ASSQHGGAGGSTDTQY
TRBJ2-7	TRBV11-2	12	ASTLSLESYEQY
TRBJ2-7	TRBV3-1/TRBV3-2	11	ASSQPTRYEQY
TRBJ1-1	TRBV6-5	11	ATWLSSNTEAF
TRBJ2-5	TRBV5-4	9	ASSFRETQY